These 15 T cell receptor beta chains were all obtained from the same sample, sequenced in a study of cytomegalovirus exposure and HLA in healthy donors. Profiling relied on immunoSEQ multiplex PCR, and the TCRdb table lists in-frame clones only, not all of them. This table has about 130,000 clones, 75% to 90% appearing once. Sequencing was done on a sample of PBMCs. These TCRs come from a woman aged 18-35 years in good health and CMV-seronegative.

The chain recombines TRBV29-1 with TRBJ1-2; a possible D gene is TRBD1 (5 bases). V was shortened by 6 bases and J by 8 bases, with 16 bases between the two germline ends. The CDR3 has 12 residues. CDR1 SQVTM and CDR2 ANQGSEA come from the germline V gene. In DNA, the CDR3 is TGCAGCGTGGGGGAGGATTTGATCGGCTACACCTTC. It codes for CSVGEDLIGYTF.

The V and J genes are TRBV4-1 and TRBJ2-5; TRBD1 agrees at 9 bases. The germline V gene has CDR1 MGHRA and CDR2 YSYEKL. The ends lost 0 bases at V and 9 bases at J; junction bases unmatched: 8. CDR3 size: 15 residues. In nucleotides, the CDR3 is TGCGCCAGCAGCCAAGATCCCGGGACAGGGACGTCCCAGTACTTC. Translating it yields CASSQDPGTGTSQYF.

The chain recombines TRBV15 with TRBJ2-1, with D maybe TRBD2 (6 bases). Germline V lookup: CDR1 LNHNV, CDR2 YYDKDF (reference sequence). Trimming removed 0 bases from V and 15 bases from J, with 21 bases in between. There are 15 residues in the CDR3. CDR3 region: CATSRDREDPTSAFF. The CDR3 DNA is TGTGCCACCAGCAGAGATAGGGAGGATCCTACCTCTGCGTTCTTC.

The genes are TRBV4-1 and TRBJ1-1, with TRBD1 matching over 7 bases. There are 16 residues in the CDR3. Germline V CDR1 and CDR2: MGHRA, YSYEKL. V trimming: 0 bases; J trimming: 1 base; junction bases outside the gene matches: 5. Here the CDR3 reads CASSQDGGQWNTEAFF. CDR3 DNA: TGCGCCAGCAGCCAAGATGGGGGACAGTGGAACACTGAAGCTTTCTTT.

The chain joins TRBV5-1 to TRBJ2-1, with TRBD1 matching over 9 bases. The CDR3 spans 13 residues. CDR1 is SGHRS and CDR2 is YFSETQ in the germline V gene. The V segment lost 6 bases and the J segment 9 bases; nucleotides outside the gene matches: 7. The CDR3 region is CASKPGQGAEQFF. The CDR3 DNA reads as TGCGCCAGCAAACCGGGACAGGGTGCTGAGCAGTTCTTC.

V gene TRBV19 combines with J gene TRBJ2-7, with D perhaps matching TRBD2 (7 bases). The CDR3 has 15 amino acids. V was cut by 5 bases and J by 4 bases, with 18 bases left in between. Germline CDR1 reads LNHDA; CDR2 reads SQIVND (reference sequence). CDR3: CASSSLAGASYEQYF. For the CDR3, the DNA is TGTGCCAGTAGTTCACTTGCGGGGGCCTCGTACGAGCAGTACTTC. The full variable domain, in which reference TRBV19 and TRBJ2-7 provide the parts outside the CDR3, is DGGITQSPKYLFRKEGQNVTLSCEQNLNHDAMYWYRQDPGQGLRLIYYSQIVNDFQKGDIAEGYSVSREKKESFPLTVTSAQKNPTAFYLCASSSLAGASYEQYFGPGTRLTVT.

The chain has TRBV11-3 and TRBJ2-1; D gene unclear. The CDR3 runs to 11 residues. Germline-derived CDR1 and CDR2 are SGHNT and YENEEA. Trimming stripped 8 bases from V and 5 bases from J, with 7 bases between. CDR3 bases: TGTGCCAGCCAAGCGAACAATGAGCAGTTCTTC. Translation: CASQANNEQFF. The full variable domain, its missing parts supplied by reference TRBV11-3 and TRBJ2-1, is EAGVVQSPRYKIIEKKQPVAFWCNPISGHNTLYWYLQNLGQGPELLIRYENEEAVDDSQLPKDRFSAERLKGVDSTLKIQPAELGDSAVYLCASQANNEQFFGPGTRLTVL.

The chain is built from TRBV9 and TRBJ2-7; TRBD1 is a possible D gene (6 bases). Per the germline V gene, CDR1 is SGDLS and CDR2 is YYNGEE. The CDR3 length is 14 residues. The ends were cut back, 3 bases at V and 2 bases at J, with 12 bases in the middle. The CDR3 region is CASSGTGFPYEQYF. The CDR3 DNA reads TGTGCCAGCAGCGGTACAGGGTTTCCCTACGAGCAGTACTTC. Full variable domain (rest looked up from reference TRBV9 and TRBJ2-7): DSGVTQTPKHLITATGQRVTLRCSPRSGDLSVYWYQQSLDQGLQFLIQYYNGEERAKGNILERFSAQQFPDLHSELNLSSLELGDSALYFCASSGTGFPYEQYFGPGTRLTVT.

The J gene is TRBJ1-5, the V gene TRBV18; 9 nucleotides match TRBD1. The CDR3 covers 17 residues. V shed 3 bases and J 6 bases; nucleotides not matched to a gene: 12. Germline assignment: CDR1 KGHSH and CDR2 LQKENI. CDR3 bases: TGTGCCAGCTCACCCCGTCCCGGGACAGGGTCTGCTCAGCCCCAGCATTTT. Protein: CASSPRPGTGSAQPQHF.

V gene TRBV28 combines with J gene TRBJ2-7; perhaps TRBD1 as D (6 bases). Germline assignment: CDR1 MDHEN and CDR2 SYDVKM. Trimming stripped 1 base from V and 0 bases from J, with 16 bases between. The length of the CDR3 is 17 residues. For the CDR3, the DNA is TGTGCCAGCAGTTTATTAGAGCGGACAGCGAGCTCCTACGAGCAGTACTTC. Its protein product is CASSLLERTASSYEQYF.

The chain combines TRBV18 with TRBJ2-5; TRBD2 might be the D (5 bases). The CDR3 contains 15 residues. Per germline, CDR1 KGHSH and CDR2 LQKENI. Trimming removed 0 bases from V and 3 bases from J, with 11 bases in between. The CDR3 nucleotides read TGTGCCAGCTCACCACCTGGACTCTTAAAAGAGACCCAGTACTTC. This sequence encodes CASSPPGLLKETQYF.

This clone was recorded at least ten times. The chain links TRBV6-4 to TRBJ2-2, with D perhaps matching TRBD1 (5 bases). V shed 2 bases and J shed 4 bases, with 5 bases lying between them. The CDR3 sequence is 13 residues long. Germline-derived CDR1 and CDR2 are MRHNA and SNTAGT. CDR3 in amino acids: CASSDRGTGELFF. CDR3 DNA: TGTGCCAGCAGTGACAGGGGCACCGGGGAGCTGTTTTTT.

This clone was seen only once. This chain links TRBV7-9 with TRBJ1-1; TRBD1 matches at 9 bases. With 5 bases clipped from V and 11 bases from J, the junction kept 15 bases outside the gene matches. This CDR3 comprises 15 residues. From germline, CDR1 is SEHNR and CDR2 FQNEAQ (reference sequence). CDR3 in amino acids: CASSPFTTGQGKAFF. The CDR3 DNA reads TGTGCCAGCAGCCCCTTCACGACGGGACAGGGAAAGGCTTTCTTT. The whole variable domain, filled in from reference TRBV7-9 and TRBJ1-1, reads DTGVSQNPRHKITKRGQNVTFRCDPISEHNRLYWYRQTLGQGPEFLTYFQNEAQLEKSRLLSDRFSAERPKGSFSTLEIQRTEQGDSAMYLCASSPFTTGQGKAFFGQGTRLTVV.

The V and J genes are TRBV13 and TRBJ2-7, with D possibly being TRBD1 (5 bases). The V gene's germline CDR1 is PRHDT and CDR2 FYEKMQ (reference sequence). This CDR3 comprises 14 residues. Trimming removed 3 bases from V and 0 bases from J, with 9 bases in between. The CDR3 sequence is CASSLGQSSYEQYF. In DNA form, the CDR3 reads TGTGCCAGCAGCTTGGGGCAGAGCTCCTACGAGCAGTACTTC.

The V call is TRBV9, the J call TRBJ2-5; 7 bases are shared with TRBD2. This CDR3 region has 14 residues. Trimming at V came to 0 bases and at J to 5 bases, leaving 4 bases not matched to a gene. CDR1 SGDLS and CDR2 YYNGEE come from the germline V gene. CDR3 sequence (DNA): TGTGCCAGCAGCGTAGAATCTAGCGGCGAGACCCAGTACTTC. Encoded protein: CASSVESSGETQYF. Based on the CDR3 plus reference TRBV9 and TRBJ2-5, the full variable domain is DSGVTQTPKHLITATGQRVTLRCSPRSGDLSVYWYQQSLDQGLQFLIQYYNGEERAKGNILERFSAQQFPDLHSELNLSSLELGDSALYFCASSVESSGETQYFGPGTRLLVL.